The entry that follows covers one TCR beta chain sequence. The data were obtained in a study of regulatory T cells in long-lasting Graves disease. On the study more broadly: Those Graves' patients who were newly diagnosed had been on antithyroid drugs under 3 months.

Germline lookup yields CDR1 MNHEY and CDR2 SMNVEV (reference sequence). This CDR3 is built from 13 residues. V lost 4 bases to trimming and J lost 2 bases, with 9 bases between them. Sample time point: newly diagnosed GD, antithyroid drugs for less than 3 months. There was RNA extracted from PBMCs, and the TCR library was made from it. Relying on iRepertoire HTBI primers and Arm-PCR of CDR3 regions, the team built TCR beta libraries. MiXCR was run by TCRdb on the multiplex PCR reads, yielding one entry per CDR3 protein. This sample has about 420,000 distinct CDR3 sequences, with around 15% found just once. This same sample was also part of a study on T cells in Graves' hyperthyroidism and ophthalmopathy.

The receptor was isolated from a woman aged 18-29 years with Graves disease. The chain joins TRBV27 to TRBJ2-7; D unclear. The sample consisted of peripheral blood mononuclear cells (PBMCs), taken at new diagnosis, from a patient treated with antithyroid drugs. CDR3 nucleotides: TGTGCCAGCAGTTACGACGGACCCTACGAGCAGTACTTC. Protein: CASSYDGPYEQYF.